Given below is one TCR beta chain in context. This record belongs to a study of blood T cell repertoires in COVID-19. Study details: Italy, Spain and the United States were the sources of the convalescent and acute COVID-19 samples. PBMCs, B-cell-depleted T cells, or T cells provided the cDNA or gDNA that made up the material.

The CDR3 contains 14 residues. CDR1 and CDR2 from the germline V gene are LGHDT and YNNKEL (reference sequence). Trimming took 4 bases from V and 5 from J, leaving 14 bases between them. Per the original data handling: How many nucleated cells were present was estimated from reference gene primer amplification. Only in-frame clones appear in the TCRdb table, and some are missing; sequencing was by immunoSEQ multiplex PCR. The V and J calls and clone size were taken over from that table, and D and trimming were inferred from the DNA. Among 88,000 or so clones, over 75% were seen once, and the ten largest hold approximately 12%.

The sequence derives from a man older than 75 with acute or convalescent COVID-19. The sample comprised peripheral blood. The gene calls are TRBV3-1 (or the pseudogene TRBV3-2) and TRBJ1-2; D may be TRBD1 (6 bases). The DNA of the CDR3 is TGTGCCAGCAGCCCAGACAGGCGTCTGTATGGCTACACCTTC. Translation: CASSPDRRLYGYTF.